These T cell receptor beta chains were read from a single sample in a study of response to subunit inactivated influenza vaccine. Each CDR3 protein is one row after TCRdb ran MiXCR on the RT-PCR reads. The repertoire includes 170,000 or so distinct CDR3 sequences, over 8.5% of them detected once, and around 40% sits in the top ten. Sequenced material: CD8+ T cells sorted from PBMCs, taken roughly 24 months after vaccination. These receptor sequences come from a man aged 45 to 75 who received an inactivated influenza vaccine. CDR3s include the opening cysteine and the closing phenylalanine or tryptophan. A D gene is named only where the DNA matches it firmly. Clone size is shown for a subset of rows, as once, few, many or a class of expanded clone.

>TRBV6-5|TRBD2|-|TRBJ2-1
CASSYPLGSGGPDEQFF
TGTGCCAGCAGTTACCCCCTCGGGTCGGGAGGGCCTGATGAGCAGTTCTTC
>TRBV6-2/TRBV6-3|TRBD2|-|TRBJ2-5
CASKKGLVEETQYF
TGTGCCAGCAAGAAAGGACTAGTTGAAGAGACCCAGTACTTC
>TRBV28|TRBD1|-|TRBJ2-1
CASSFDRGPYNEQFF
TGTGCCAGCAGTTTCGACAGGGGGCCCTACAATGAGCAGTTCTTC
>TRBV6-1|-|few|TRBJ2-3
CASSPGLTHTQYF
TGTGCCAGCAGCCCCGGTTTGACCCATACGCAGTATTTT
>TRBV5-1|-|few|TRBJ2-1
CASKKPARENEQFF
TGCGCCAGCAAAAAACCAGCACGGGAAAATGAGCAGTTCTTC
>TRBV9|TRBD2|few|TRBJ2-2
CASSVDSGRNAGELFF
TGTGCCAGCAGCGTTGATAGCGGGAGGAATGCCGGGGAGCTGTTTTTT
>TRBV12-3/TRBV12-4|TRBD2|-|TRBJ2-3
CASSFGTSPDTQYF
TGTGCCAGCAGTTTTGGGACTAGCCCAGATACGCAGTATTTT
>TRBV18|-|few|TRBJ2-1
CASYEEYNEQFF
TGTGCCAGCTACGAGGAATACAATGAGCAGTTCTTC
>TRBV4-3|-|many|TRBJ2-1
CASSQAQNEQFF
TGCGCCAGCAGCCAAGCCCAAAATGAGCAGTTCTTC
>TRBV15|TRBD1|-|TRBJ2-1
CATSRDHGQGYNEQFF
TGTGCCACCAGCAGAGATCATGGACAGGGATACAATGAGCAGTTCTTC
>TRBV12-3/TRBV12-4|-|-|TRBJ1-1
CASSAGNTEAFF
TGTGCCAGCAGTGCGGGGAACACTGAAGCTTTCTTT
>TRBV28|-|-|TRBJ1-1
CASSLGPRTEAFF
TGTGCCAGCAGTTTAGGCCCGAGGACTGAAGCTTTCTTT
>TRBV7-3|-|many|TRBJ2-3
CASSSLATDTQYF
TGTGCCAGCAGCTCCCTAGCGACAGATACGCAGTATTTT
>TRBV7-9|-|-|TRBJ2-7
CAGGGSGAYEQYF
TGTGCCGGTGGAGGCTCCGGGGCCTACGAGCAGTACTTC
>TRBV9|TRBD1|few|TRBJ2-1
CASSGDSREQFF
TGTGCCAGCAGCGGGGACAGTCGAGAGCAGTTCTTC
>TRBV20-1|TRBD2|-|TRBJ2-1
CSARDLAGPYNEQFF
TGCAGTGCTAGAGATTTAGCGGGCCCCTACAATGAGCAGTTCTTC
>TRBV5-1|-|few|TRBJ2-3
CASSLDLGAVKGTDTQYF
TGCGCCAGCAGCTTGGATTTAGGGGCCGTGAAAGGCACAGATACGCAGTATTTT
>TRBV7-9|-|few|TRBJ1-2
CASSPIPTAANYGYTF
TGTGCCAGCAGCCCAATCCCGACAGCAGCTAACTATGGCTACACCTTC
>TRBV11-2|TRBD1|-|TRBJ2-7
CASSPGDRYEQYF
TGTGCCAGCAGCCCAGGGGACAGGTACGAGCAGTACTTC
>TRBV27|-|-|TRBJ2-3
CASSPRATLSTDTQYF
TGTGCCAGCAGCCCCCGGGCAACCCTTAGCACAGATACGCAGTATTTT
>TRBV12-3/TRBV12-4|TRBD1|many|TRBJ1-6
CASSSGQGASPLHF
TGTGCCAGCAGTTCGGGACAGGGGGCTTCACCCCTCCACTTT
>TRBV24-1|TRBD2|-|TRBJ2-3
CATSETMVAGGADTQYF
TGTGCCACCAGTGAGACGATGGTAGCGGGAGGAGCAGATACGCAGTATTTT
>TRBV4-3|-|-|TRBJ2-1
CASSHVGRASSYNEQFF
TGCGCCAGCAGCCACGTAGGGAGAGCAAGCTCCTACAATGAGCAGTTCTTC
>TRBV28|TRBD2|many|TRBJ2-7
CASSFGLAANYEQYF
TGTGCCAGCAGTTTCGGACTAGCGGCGAACTACGAGCAGTACTTC
>TRBV9|TRBD1|few|TRBJ2-1
CASSVWGTGGIYNEQFF
TGTGCCAGCAGCGTATGGGGGACAGGGGGCATCTACAATGAGCAGTTCTTC
>TRBV2|-|-|TRBJ1-2
CASSGRLNYGYTF
TGTGCCAGCAGCGGACGATTAAACTATGGCTACACCTTC
>TRBV7-9|TRBD1|many|TRBJ2-7
CASSLGDRGLREQYF
TGTGCCAGCAGCTTAGGGGACAGGGGGCTTCGCGAGCAGTACTTC
>TRBV20-1|-|-|TRBJ1-1
CSARVQGNTEAFF
TGCAGTGCTAGAGTTCAGGGCAACACTGAAGCTTTCTTT